Listed below are T cell receptor beta chains from one sample, sequenced in a study of T cell responses to AZD1222 COVID-19 vaccine. The protocol was immunoSEQ multiplex PCR, while the TCRdb copy is restricted to in-frame clones and leaves out a portion. The profile shows approximately 110,000 clones, around nine tenths of them singletons. The sequences come from peripheral blood, collected on day 0 of AZD1222 vaccination. These receptors all stem from an adult in good health. Both conserved end residues are part of each CDR3.

v_call: TRBV29-1
cdr3_aa: CSAWTSGSGSYEQYF

v_call: TRBV6-2/TRBV6-3
cdr3_aa: CASSYGTRNTGELFF

v_call: TRBV10-3
cdr3_aa: CAISASGTGDQPQHF

v_call: TRBV5-4
cdr3_aa: CASTSGGTRRSNEQFF

v_call: TRBV6-5
cdr3_aa: CASSFRDISNEQYF

v_call: TRBV5-1
cdr3_aa: CASSRGDGRTDTQYF

v_call: TRBV19
cdr3_aa: CASGSKGGLPYNEQFF

v_call: TRBV11-2
cdr3_aa: CASSLPGQGEQYF

v_call: TRBV28
cdr3_aa: CASSFPGFSYNEQFF

v_call: TRBV18
cdr3_aa: CASSPRFNQPQHF

v_call: TRBV7-7
cdr3_aa: CASSLATGERGRLFMNTEAFF

v_call: TRBV2
cdr3_aa: CASSGGSGWEADQPQHF

v_call: TRBV18
cdr3_aa: CASSRRTSDSYEQYF

v_call: TRBV5-1
cdr3_aa: CASGPQMEGGDTQYF

v_call: TRBV2
cdr3_aa: CASSQEIGNTIYF

v_call: TRBV5-1
cdr3_aa: CASSLAGRRTDTQYF

v_call: TRBV19
cdr3_aa: CASSMPGARTETQYF

v_call: TRBV4-1
cdr3_aa: CASRYQGLGQYEQYF

v_call: TRBV3-1/TRBV3-2
cdr3_aa: CASSPSGAGGPHAPEQFF

v_call: TRBV7-8
cdr3_aa: CASSLMGQGTEAFF

v_call: TRBV5-6
cdr3_aa: CASSSLAGETQYF

v_call: TRBV5-1
cdr3_aa: CASSRDRNYEQYF

v_call: TRBV6-5
cdr3_aa: CASTRDGSGYEQYF

v_call: TRBV30
cdr3_aa: CAWSTDRVRNSNQPQHF

v_call: TRBV6-2/TRBV6-3
cdr3_aa: CASSPPGFVVALHF

v_call: TRBV3-1/TRBV3-2
cdr3_aa: CASSQDTLDTPKPFF

v_call: TRBV28
cdr3_aa: CASSFEGRDTEAFF

v_call: TRBV5-4
cdr3_aa: CASSNIAGGVSYEQYF

v_call: TRBV2
cdr3_aa: CASAGQYLNSPLHF

v_call: TRBV5-8
cdr3_aa: CASRVRASYEQYF

v_call: TRBV6-1
cdr3_aa: CASSASRGLNNQPQHF

v_call: TRBV7-9
cdr3_aa: CASSFGPQAPEAFF

v_call: TRBV10-1
cdr3_aa: CASSESILAGGDETQYF

v_call: TRBV5-6
cdr3_aa: CASSSAPRQETQYF

v_call: TRBV19
cdr3_aa: CASSLRQGNNSPLHF

v_call: TRBV6-5
cdr3_aa: CASRAGDYEQYF

v_call: TRBV9
cdr3_aa: CASSVGAYYEQYF

v_call: TRBV3-1/TRBV3-2
cdr3_aa: CASSWVYGYTF

v_call: TRBV5-8
cdr3_aa: CASSLDERGPQHF

v_call: TRBV27
cdr3_aa: CASSKLGQPQHF

v_call: TRBV18
cdr3_aa: CASSPIQGATDTQYF

v_call: TRBV11-2
cdr3_aa: CASSLEGAGGQFF

v_call: TRBV27
cdr3_aa: CASSKLGLEETQYF

v_call: TRBV29-1
cdr3_aa: CSVRSIYEQYF

v_call: TRBV2
cdr3_aa: CASRTRTTTSYEQYF

v_call: TRBV29-1
cdr3_aa: CSVGHLNSEAFF

v_call: TRBV12-5
cdr3_aa: CASGLVGLRDSHYGYTF

v_call: TRBV29-1
cdr3_aa: CSVRSSYEQYF

v_call: TRBV5-4
cdr3_aa: CASSLGSGSKRWNYYGYTF

v_call: TRBV3-1/TRBV3-2
cdr3_aa: CASTNREGTEAFF

v_call: TRBV13
cdr3_aa: CASSLFGRGRDGYTF

v_call: TRBV11-2
cdr3_aa: CASSLGYQETQYF

v_call: TRBV19
cdr3_aa: CATSPVGAGIDNEQFF

v_call: TRBV6-5
cdr3_aa: CASSPDRVRGYTF

v_call: TRBV12-3/TRBV12-4
cdr3_aa: CASSLPEGETQYF

v_call: TRBV28
cdr3_aa: CASSPSTGANTEAFF

v_call: TRBV6-5
cdr3_aa: CASSYSGGENSPLHF

v_call: TRBV28
cdr3_aa: CASSLQGLEKLFF

v_call: TRBV1
cdr3_aa: CTSSQDLRSYGYTF